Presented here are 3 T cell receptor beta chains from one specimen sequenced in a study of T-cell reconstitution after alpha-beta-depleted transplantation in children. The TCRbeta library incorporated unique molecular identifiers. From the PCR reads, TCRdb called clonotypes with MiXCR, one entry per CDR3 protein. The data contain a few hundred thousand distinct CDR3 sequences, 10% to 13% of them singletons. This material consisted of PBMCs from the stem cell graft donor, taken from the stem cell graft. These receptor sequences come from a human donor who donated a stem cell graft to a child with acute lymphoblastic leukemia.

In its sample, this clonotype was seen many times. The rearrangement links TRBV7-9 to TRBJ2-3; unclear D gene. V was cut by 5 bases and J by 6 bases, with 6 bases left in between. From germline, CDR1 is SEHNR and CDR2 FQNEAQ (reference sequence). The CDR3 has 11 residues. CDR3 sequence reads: CASSPKDTQYF. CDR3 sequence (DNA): TGTGCCAGCAGCCCCAAGGATACGCAGTATTTT.

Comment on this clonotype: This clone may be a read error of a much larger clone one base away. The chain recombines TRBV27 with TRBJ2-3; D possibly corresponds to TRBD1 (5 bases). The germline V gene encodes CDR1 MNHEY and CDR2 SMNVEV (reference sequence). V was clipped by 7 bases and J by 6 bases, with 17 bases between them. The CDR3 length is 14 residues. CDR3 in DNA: TGTGCCAGCACCCGACGAATGGGGCCGGATACGCAGTATTTT. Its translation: CASTRRMGPDTQYF.

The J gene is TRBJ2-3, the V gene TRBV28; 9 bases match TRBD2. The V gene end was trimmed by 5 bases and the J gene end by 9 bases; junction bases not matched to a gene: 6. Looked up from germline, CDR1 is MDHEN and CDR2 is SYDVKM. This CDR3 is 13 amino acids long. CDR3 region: CASSHGLARTQYF. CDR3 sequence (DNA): TGTGCCAGCAGTCACGGACTAGCGAGAACGCAGTATTTT.